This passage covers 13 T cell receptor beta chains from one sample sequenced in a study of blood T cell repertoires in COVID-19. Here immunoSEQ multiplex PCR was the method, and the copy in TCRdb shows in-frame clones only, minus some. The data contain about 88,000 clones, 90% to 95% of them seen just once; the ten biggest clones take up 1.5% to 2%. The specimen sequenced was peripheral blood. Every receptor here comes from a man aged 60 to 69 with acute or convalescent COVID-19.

CDR3 residues: CASSSLAGGNTGELFF. CDR3 coding DNA: TGTGCCAGCAGCTCATTAGCGGGAGGGAACACCGGGGAGCTGTTTTTT. V and J are TRBV11-2 and TRBJ2-2, with 10 bases aligning to TRBD2. J gave up 1 base and V 4 bases, and 3 bases lay outside the gene matches. Germline loops: CDR1 SGHAT, CDR2 FQNNGV. The CDR3 sequence is 16 residues long. Using reference TRBV11-2 and TRBJ2-2 for the parts outside the CDR3, the full variable domain is EAGVAQSPRYKIIEKRQSVAFWCNPISGHATLYWYQQILGQGPKLLIQFQNNGVVDDSQLPKDRFSAERLKGVDSTLKIQPAKLEDSAVYLCASSSLAGGNTGELFFGEGSRLTVL.

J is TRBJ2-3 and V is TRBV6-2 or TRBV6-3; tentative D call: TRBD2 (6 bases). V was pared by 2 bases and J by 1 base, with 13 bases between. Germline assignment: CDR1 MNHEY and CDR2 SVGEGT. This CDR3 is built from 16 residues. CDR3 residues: CASSYRLVSGTDTQYF. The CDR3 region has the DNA TGTGCCAGCAGTTACCGACTAGTATCGGGCACAGATACGCAGTATTTT.

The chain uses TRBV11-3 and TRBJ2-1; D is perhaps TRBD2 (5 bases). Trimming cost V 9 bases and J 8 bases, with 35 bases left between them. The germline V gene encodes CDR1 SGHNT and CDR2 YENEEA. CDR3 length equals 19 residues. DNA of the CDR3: TGTGCCAGACCCCCATCCGAGGAAGCTAGCCCGCCCCAGGTTCATGAGCAGTTCTTC. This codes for CARPPSEEASPPQVHEQFF.

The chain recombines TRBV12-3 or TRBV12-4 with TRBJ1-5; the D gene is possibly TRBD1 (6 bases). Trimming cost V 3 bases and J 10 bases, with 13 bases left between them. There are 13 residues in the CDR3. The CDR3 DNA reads TGTGCCAGCAGTTTGAGGCAGGGGATCCCCCAGCATTTT. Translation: CASSLRQGIPQHF.

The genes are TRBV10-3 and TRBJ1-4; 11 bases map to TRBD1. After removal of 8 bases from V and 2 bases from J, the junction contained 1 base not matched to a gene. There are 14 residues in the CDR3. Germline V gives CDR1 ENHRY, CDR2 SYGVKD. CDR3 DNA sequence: TGTGCCATCGGACAGGGGGCCACTAATGAAAAACTGTTTTTT. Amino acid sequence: CAIGQGATNEKLFF.

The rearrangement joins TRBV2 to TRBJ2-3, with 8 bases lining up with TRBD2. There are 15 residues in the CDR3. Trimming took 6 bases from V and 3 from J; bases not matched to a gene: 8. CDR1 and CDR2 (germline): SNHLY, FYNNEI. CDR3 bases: TGTGCCAGCAGCCGAGCGGGGGCTTGGACAGATACGCAGTATTTT. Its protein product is CASSRAGAWTDTQYF.

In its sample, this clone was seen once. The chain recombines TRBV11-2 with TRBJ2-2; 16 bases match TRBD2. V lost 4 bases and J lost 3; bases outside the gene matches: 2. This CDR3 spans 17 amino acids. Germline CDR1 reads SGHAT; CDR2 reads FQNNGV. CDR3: CASSWGTSGRDTGELFF. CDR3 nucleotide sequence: TGTGCCAGCAGCTGGGGGACTAGCGGGAGGGACACCGGGGAGCTGTTTTTT.

The CDR3 here is CASSLGQGFRTEAFF. CDR3 bases: TGTGCCAGCAGTTTGGGACAGGGATTTCGCACTGAAGCTTTCTTT. V gene TRBV6-5 combines with J gene TRBJ1-1; 9 bases agree with TRBD1. This CDR3 contains 15 residues. Germline CDR1 and CDR2: MNHEY and SVGAGI. The trim removed 4 bases at V and 4 bases at J, leaving 7 bases unmatched.

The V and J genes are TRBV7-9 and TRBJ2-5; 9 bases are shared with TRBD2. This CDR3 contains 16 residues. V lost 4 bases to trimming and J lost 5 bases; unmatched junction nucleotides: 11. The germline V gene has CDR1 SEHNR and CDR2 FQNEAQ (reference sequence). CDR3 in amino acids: CASSSGLAPSGETQYF. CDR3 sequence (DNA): TGTGCCAGCAGCTCGGGACTAGCACCAAGTGGGGAGACCCAGTACTTC.

The CDR3 loop is CASSTRQGAFGNTIYF. The CDR3 DNA reads as TGTGCCAGCAGCACCAGACAGGGGGCGTTTGGAAACACCATATATTTT. The J gene is TRBJ1-3, the V gene TRBV11-3; the match to TRBD1 covers 10 bases. V lost 5 bases and J lost 3; bases outside the gene matches: 7. This CDR3 region has 16 residues. CDR1 SGHNT and CDR2 YENEEA come from the germline V gene.

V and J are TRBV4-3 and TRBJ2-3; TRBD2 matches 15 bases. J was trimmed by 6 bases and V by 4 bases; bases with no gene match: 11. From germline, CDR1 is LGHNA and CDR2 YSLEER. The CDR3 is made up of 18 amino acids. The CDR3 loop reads CASSPTRTSGRAFDTQYF. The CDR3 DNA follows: TGCGCCAGCAGCCCTACGCGGACTAGCGGGAGGGCCTTTGATACGCAGTATTTT.

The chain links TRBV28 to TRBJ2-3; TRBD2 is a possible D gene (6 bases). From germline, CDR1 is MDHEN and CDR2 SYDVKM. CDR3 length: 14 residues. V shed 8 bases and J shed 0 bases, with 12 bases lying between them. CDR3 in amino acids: CASLLGTSTDTQYF. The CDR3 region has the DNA TGTGCCAGCCTCCTAGGGACTAGCACAGATACGCAGTATTTT.

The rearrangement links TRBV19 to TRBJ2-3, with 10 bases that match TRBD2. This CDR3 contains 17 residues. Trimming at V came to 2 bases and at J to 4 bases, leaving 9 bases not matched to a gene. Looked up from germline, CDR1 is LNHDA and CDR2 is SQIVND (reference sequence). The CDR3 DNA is TGTGCCAGTAGTATATCTAGCGGGAGCCCATACTCAGATACGCAGTATTTT. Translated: CASSISSGSPYSDTQYF. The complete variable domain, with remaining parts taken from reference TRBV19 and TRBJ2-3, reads DGGITQSPKYLFRKEGQNVTLSCEQNLNHDAMYWYRQDPGQGLRLIYYSQIVNDFQKGDIAEGYSVSREKKESFPLTVTSAQKNPTAFYLCASSISSGSPYSDTQYFGPGTRLTVL.